This T cell receptor (beta chain) was retrieved from a study of blood T cells in healthy people across ages. A sample-barcoded 5' primer and a J-beta primer mix were used in a second PCR of roughly 6 to 11 cycles. Each cDNA molecule, via a template-switch adaptor with 12 random nucleotides, was tagged. TCRdb used MiXCR to reprocess the 5' RACE reads, holding one entry per CDR3 protein. Of 1 million or so distinct CDR3 sequences in the sample, more than 40% were seen once. Material for sequencing was blood. The receptor's source is an older woman in good health.

The CDR3 coding sequence is TGTGCCATCAGTGCAGGGCAGCTTCCTAATAATTCACCCCTCCACTTT. Its protein product is CAISAGQLPNNSPLHF. The V gene is TRBV10-3, the J gene TRBJ1-6; D might be TRBD1 (5 bases). V shed 4 bases and J shed 5 bases, with 15 bases lying between them. Germline V lookup: CDR1 ENHRY, CDR2 SYGVKD. The CDR3 spans 16 residues.